One and the same sample provided the 4 T cell receptor beta chains below, sequenced in a study of radiation and T cells in renal cell carcinoma. Noted time point: baseline pretreatment blood. As for treatment: 15 Gy SBRT to primary tumor, nephrectomy 4 weeks later. Clones were read by immunoSEQ multiplex PCR, and TCRdb kept only the in-frame ones, dropping some. The top ten hold 5% to 6.5% of the sample, which has 70,000 to 100,000 clones, 70% to 85% seen once. Sequences were derived from blood, sampled from a patient whose treatment included radiotherapy and nephrectomy. These TCRs come from a man in his sixties with renal cell carcinoma.

The gene calls are TRBV7-9 and TRBJ2-7; D not certain. This CDR3 is built from 12 residues. Trimming cost V 0 bases and J 3 bases, with 3 bases left between them. Germline V gives CDR1 SEHNR, CDR2 FQNEAQ (reference sequence). The CDR3 protein is CASSLAFYEQYF. In nucleotides, the CDR3 is TGTGCCAGCAGCTTAGCGTTCTACGAGCAGTACTTC.

The chain has TRBV10-3 and TRBJ2-5; D possibly corresponds to TRBD2 (6 bases). The CDR3 runs to 14 residues. Germline V lookup: CDR1 ENHRY, CDR2 SYGVKD. V lost 1 base, J lost 1 base, and 7 bases lay in between. This chain's CDR3 is CAISEWDFQETQYF. The CDR3 region has the DNA TGTGCCATCAGTGAGTGGGACTTCCAAGAGACCCAGTACTTC.

This clone was counted between two and nine times. V usage is TRBV7-3 and J usage is TRBJ2-1, with D unresolved. Looked up from germline, CDR1 is SGHTA and CDR2 is FQGTGA. Trimming removed 5 bases from V and 6 bases from J, with 17 bases in between. The CDR3 is made up of 15 amino acids. CDR3 protein: CASSPERSRVNEQFF. In DNA, the CDR3 is TGTGCCAGCAGCCCCGAAAGGTCTCGGGTCAATGAGCAGTTCTTC.

V is TRBV29-1 and J is TRBJ1-2; tentatively, D is TRBD1 (6 bases). V was trimmed by 4 bases and J by 0 bases, leaving 9 bases between them. The CDR3 totals 13 residues. Germline V CDR1 and CDR2: SQVTM, ANQGSEA. The CDR3 region is CSVAGGANYGYTF. In DNA form, the CDR3 reads TGCAGCGTTGCCGGGGGCGCTAACTATGGCTACACCTTC.